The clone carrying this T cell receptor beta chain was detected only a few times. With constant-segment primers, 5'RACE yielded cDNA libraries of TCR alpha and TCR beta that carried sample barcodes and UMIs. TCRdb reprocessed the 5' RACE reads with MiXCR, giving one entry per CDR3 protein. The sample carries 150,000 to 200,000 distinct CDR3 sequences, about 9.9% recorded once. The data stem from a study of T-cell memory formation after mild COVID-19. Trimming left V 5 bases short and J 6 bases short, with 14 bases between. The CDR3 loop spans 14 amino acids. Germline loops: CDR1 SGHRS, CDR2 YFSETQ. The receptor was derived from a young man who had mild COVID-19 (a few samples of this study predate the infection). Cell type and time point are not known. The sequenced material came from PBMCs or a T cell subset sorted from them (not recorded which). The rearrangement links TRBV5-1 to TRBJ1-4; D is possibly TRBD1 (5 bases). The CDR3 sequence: CASSIRDADEKLFF. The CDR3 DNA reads TGCGCCAGCAGTATCCGGGACGCCGATGAAAAACTGTTTTTT.